This TCR beta chain was found in a study of regulatory T cells in long-lasting Graves disease. This clonotype was counted a few times. Its matching antigen is unknown. Documented time point: persistent/refractory GD, antithyroid drugs over 5 years with positive TRAb. There was RNA extracted from PBMCs, and the TCR library was made from it. The patients included were those that came from an endocrinology department in Xi'an, China. Trimming removed 9 bases from V and 9 bases from J, with 23 bases in between. Germline-derived CDR1 and CDR2 are LNHDA and SQIVND (reference sequence). The CDR3 loop spans 14 amino acids. General study points: TRBV28, TRBJ1-2 and TRBJ2-5 were segments that persistent disease favored. Newly diagnosed Graves' patients had higher TCR diversity than persistent ones.

Assembly of TCR beta libraries relied on iRepertoire HTBI primers together with Arm-PCR of CDR3 regions. Using its own MiXCR run on the multiplex PCR reads, TCRdb lists one record per CDR3 protein. The repertoire has hundreds of thousands of distinct CDR3 sequences, 30% of them found once; the top ten carry roughly 46%. This specimen consisted of peripheral blood mononuclear cells (PBMCs), obtained when the disease was refractory, from a patient treated with antithyroid drugs. The source is a female donor with Graves disease. The chain couples TRBV19 to TRBJ2-5; tentatively, D is TRBD1 or TRBD2 (5 bases each). The CDR3 DNA follows: TGTGCCAGCCAACTCGCTCCTTGGGACGGGTCCCAGTACTTC. This gives the protein CASQLAPWDGSQYF.